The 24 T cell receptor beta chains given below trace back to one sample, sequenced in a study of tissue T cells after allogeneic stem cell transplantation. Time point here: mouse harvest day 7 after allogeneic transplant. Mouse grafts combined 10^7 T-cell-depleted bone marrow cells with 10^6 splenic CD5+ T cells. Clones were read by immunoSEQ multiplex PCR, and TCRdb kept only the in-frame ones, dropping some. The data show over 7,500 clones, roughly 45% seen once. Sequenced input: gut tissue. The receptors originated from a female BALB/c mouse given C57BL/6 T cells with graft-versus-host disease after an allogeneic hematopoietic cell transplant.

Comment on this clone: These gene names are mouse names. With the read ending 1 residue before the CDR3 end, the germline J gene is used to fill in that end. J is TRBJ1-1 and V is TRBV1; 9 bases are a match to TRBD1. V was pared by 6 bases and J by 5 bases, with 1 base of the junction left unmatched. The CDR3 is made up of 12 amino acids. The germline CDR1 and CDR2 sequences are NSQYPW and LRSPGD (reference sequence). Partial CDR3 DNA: TGCACCTGCAGCGGACAGGGGACAGAAGTCTTC. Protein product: CTCSGQGTEVF. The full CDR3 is CTCSGQGTEVFF.

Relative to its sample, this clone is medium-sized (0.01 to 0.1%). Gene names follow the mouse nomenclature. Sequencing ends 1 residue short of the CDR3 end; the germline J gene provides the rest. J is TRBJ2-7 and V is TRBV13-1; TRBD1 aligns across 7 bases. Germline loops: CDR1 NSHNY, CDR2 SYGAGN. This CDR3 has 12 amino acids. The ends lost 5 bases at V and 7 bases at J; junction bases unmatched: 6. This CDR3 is CASSKTGREQYF. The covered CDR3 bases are TGTGCCAGCAGCAAGACAGGGAGGGAACAGTAC.

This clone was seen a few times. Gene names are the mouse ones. The DNA read from the CDR3 is TGTGCCAGCAGTGTCTCTAACAACCAGGCTCCGCTT. Amino acid sequence: CASSVSNNQAPL. Given in full, the CDR3 is CASSVSNNQAPLF. The chain employs TRBV26 and TRBJ1-5; no clear D. Read sequence stops 1 residue before the CDR3 end, and the germline J gene provides the missing end. This CDR3 is 13 amino acids long. The V and J ends lost 5 bases and 0 bases respectively, with 5 bases between them. Per germline, CDR1 KGHPV and CDR2 FQNQEV (reference sequence).

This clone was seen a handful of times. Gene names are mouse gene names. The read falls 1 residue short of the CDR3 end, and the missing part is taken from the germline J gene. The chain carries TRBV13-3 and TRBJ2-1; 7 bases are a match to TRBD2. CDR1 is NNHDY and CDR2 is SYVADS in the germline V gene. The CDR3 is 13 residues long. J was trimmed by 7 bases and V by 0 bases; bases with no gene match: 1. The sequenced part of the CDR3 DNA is TGTGCCAGCAGTGATGGACTGGGAGCTGAGCAGTTC. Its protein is CASSDGLGAEQF. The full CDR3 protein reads CASSDGLGAEQFF.

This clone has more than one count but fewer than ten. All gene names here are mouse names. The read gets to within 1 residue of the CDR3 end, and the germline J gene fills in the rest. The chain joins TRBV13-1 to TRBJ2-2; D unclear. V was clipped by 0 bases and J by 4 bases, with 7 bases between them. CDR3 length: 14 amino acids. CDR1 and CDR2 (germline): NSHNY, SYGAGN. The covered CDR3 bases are TGTGCCAGCAGTGATGCATCATCCACCGGGCAGCTCTAC. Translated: CASSDASSTGQLY. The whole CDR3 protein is CASSDASSTGQLYF.

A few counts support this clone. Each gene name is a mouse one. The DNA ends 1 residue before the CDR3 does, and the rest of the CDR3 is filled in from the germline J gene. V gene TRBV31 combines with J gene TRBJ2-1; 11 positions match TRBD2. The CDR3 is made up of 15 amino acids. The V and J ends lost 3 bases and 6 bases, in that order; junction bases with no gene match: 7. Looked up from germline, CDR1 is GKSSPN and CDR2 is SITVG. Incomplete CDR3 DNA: TGTGCCTGGAGGACCGGGACTGGGGGATTTGCTGAGCAGTTC. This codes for CAWRTGTGGFAEQF. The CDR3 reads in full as CAWRTGTGGFAEQFF. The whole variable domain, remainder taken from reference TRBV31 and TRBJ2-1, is AQTIHQWPVAEIKAVGSPLSLGCTIKGKSSPNLYWYWQATGGTLQQLFYSITVGQVESVVQLNLSASRPKDDQFILSTEKLLLSHSGFYLCAWRTGTGGFAEQFFGPGTRLTVL.

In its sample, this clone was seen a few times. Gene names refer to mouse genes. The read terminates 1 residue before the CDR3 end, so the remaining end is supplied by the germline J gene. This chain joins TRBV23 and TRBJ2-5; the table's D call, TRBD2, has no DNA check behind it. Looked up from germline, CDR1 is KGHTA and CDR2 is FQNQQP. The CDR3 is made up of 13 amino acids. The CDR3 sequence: CSSRRDWQDTQYF. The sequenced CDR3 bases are TGCTCCAGCAGGCGTGACTGGCAAGACACCCAGTAC.

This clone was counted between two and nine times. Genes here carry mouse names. The covered CDR3 bases are TGCTCCAGCAGTCAATCCGGCTGGGCCTATGAACAGTAC. Residues: CSSSQSGWAYEQY. The full-length CDR3 reads as CSSSQSGWAYEQYF. This chain links TRBV23 with TRBJ2-7; the table assigns TRBD2, which was not confirmed against the DNA. Read coverage stops 1 residue before the CDR3 terminus; the germline J gene supplies the remainder. This CDR3 is 14 amino acids long. Germline lookup yields CDR1 KGHTA and CDR2 FQNQQP.

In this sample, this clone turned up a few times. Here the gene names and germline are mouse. This CDR3 is CASSLAANSDYTF. Partial CDR3 DNA: TGTGCAAGCAGCTTAGCTGCAAACTCCGACTACACC. The gene calls are TRBV16 and TRBJ1-2; D call uncertain. The read gets to within 1 residue of the CDR3 end, and the germline J gene fills in the rest. Trimming cost V 1 base and J 0 bases, with 3 bases left between them. The V gene's germline CDR1 is SGHSA and CDR2 FRNQAP. CDR3 size: 13 residues. The full variable domain, rest sourced from reference TRBV16 and TRBJ1-2, is NAGVIQTPRHKVTGKGQEATLWCEPISGHSAVFWYRQTIVQGLEFLTYFRNQAPIDDSGMPKERFSAQMPNQSHSTLKIQSTQPQDSAVYLCASSLAANSDYTFGSGTRLLVI.

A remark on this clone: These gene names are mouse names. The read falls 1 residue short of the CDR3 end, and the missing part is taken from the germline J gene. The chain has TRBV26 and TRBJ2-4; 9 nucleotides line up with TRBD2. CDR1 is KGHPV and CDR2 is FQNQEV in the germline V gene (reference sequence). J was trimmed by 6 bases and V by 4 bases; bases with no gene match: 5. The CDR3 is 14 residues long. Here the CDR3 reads CASSPNWGANTLYF. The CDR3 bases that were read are TGTGCCAGCAGTCCCAACTGGGGGGCCAACACCTTGTAC.

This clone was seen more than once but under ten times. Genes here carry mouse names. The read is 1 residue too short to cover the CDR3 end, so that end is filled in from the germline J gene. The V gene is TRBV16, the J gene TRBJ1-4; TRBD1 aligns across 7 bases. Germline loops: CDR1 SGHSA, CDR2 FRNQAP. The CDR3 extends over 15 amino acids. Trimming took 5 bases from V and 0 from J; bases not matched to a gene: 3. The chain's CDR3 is CASSPGQFSNERLFF. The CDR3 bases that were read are TGTGCAAGCAGCCCGGGACAGTTTTCCAACGAAAGATTATTT.

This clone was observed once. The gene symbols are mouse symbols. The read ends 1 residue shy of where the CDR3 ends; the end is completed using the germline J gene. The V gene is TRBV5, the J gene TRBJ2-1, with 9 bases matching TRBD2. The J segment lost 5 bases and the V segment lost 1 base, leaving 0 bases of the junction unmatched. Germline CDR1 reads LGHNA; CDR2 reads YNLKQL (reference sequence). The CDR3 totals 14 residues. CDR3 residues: CASSQGTGDAEQFF. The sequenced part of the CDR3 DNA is TGTGCCAGCAGCCAAGGGACTGGGGATGCTGAGCAGTTC.

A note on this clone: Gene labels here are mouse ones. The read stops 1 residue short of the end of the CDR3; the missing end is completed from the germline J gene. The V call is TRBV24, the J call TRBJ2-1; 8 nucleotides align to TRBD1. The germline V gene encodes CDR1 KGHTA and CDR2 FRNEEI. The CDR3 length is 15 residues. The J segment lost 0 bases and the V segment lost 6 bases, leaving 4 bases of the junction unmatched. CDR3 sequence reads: CASRRGQGNYAEQFF. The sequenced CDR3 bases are TGTGCCAGCAGGCGAGGACAGGGTAACTATGCTGAGCAGTTC.

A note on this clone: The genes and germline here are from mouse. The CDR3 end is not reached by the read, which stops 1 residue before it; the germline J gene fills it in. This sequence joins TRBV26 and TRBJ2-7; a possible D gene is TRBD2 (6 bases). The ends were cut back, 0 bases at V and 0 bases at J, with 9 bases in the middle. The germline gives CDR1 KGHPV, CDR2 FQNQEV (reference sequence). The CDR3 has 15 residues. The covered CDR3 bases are TGTGCCAGCAGTCTGTCTCTGGGGTCCTCCTATGAACAGTAC. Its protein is CASSLSLGSSYEQY. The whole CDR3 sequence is CASSLSLGSSYEQYF. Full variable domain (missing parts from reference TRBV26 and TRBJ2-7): NSKVIQTPRYLVKGQGQKAKMRCIPEKGHPVVFWYQQNKNNEFKFLINFQNQEVLQQIDMTEKRFSAECPSNSPCSLEIQSSEAGDSALYLCASSLSLGSSYEQYFGPGTRLTVL.

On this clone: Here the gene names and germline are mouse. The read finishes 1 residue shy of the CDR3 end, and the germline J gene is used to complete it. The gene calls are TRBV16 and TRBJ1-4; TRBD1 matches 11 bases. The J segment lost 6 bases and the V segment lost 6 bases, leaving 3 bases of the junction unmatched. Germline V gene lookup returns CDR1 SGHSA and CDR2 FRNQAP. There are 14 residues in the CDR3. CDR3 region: CASRWTGGHERLFF. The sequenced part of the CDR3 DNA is TGTGCAAGCAGATGGACAGGGGGCCACGAAAGATTATTT.

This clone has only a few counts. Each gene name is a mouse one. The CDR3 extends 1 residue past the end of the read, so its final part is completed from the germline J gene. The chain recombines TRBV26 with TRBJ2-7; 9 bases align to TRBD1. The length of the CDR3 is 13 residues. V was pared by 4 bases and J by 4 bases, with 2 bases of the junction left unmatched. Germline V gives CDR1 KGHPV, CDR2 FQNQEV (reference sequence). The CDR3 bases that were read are TGTGCCAGCAGTCGGGACAGGGCTTATGAACAGTAC. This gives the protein CASSRDRAYEQY. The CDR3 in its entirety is CASSRDRAYEQYF.

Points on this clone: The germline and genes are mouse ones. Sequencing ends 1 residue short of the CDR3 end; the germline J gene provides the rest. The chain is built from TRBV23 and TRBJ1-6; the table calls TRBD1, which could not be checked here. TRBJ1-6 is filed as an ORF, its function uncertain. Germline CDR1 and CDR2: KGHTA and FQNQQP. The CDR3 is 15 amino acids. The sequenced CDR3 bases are TGCTCCAGCAGTCCTACAGGGCCCTATAATTCGCCCCTCTAC. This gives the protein CSSSPTGPYNSPLY. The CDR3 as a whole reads CSSSPTGPYNSPLYF.

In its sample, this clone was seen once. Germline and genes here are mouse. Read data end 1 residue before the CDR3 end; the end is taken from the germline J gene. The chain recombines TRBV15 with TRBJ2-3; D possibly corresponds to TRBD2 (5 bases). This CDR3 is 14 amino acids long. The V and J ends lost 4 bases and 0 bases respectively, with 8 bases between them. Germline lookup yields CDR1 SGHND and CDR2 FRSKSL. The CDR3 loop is CASSSGSSAETLYF. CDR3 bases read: TGTGCCAGCAGTTCTGGGTCTAGTGCAGAAACGCTGTAT.

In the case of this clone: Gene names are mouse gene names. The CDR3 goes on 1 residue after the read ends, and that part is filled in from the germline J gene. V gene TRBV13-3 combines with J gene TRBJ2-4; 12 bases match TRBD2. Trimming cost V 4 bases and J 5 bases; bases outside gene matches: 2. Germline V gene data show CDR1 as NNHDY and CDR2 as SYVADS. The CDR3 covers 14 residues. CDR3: CASSLGLGGNTLYF. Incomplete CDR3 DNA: TGTGCCAGCAGTCTGGGACTGGGGGGAAACACCTTGTAC.

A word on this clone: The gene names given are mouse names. The CDR3 region is CASSSGTKSNERLFF. CDR3 DNA, as far as it was read: TGTGCCAGCTCTTCCGGGACAAAATCCAACGAAAGATTATTT. The J gene is TRBJ1-4, the V gene TRBV12-1, with D possibly matching TRBD1 (6 bases). The read ends 1 residue early relative to the CDR3; the germline J gene fills the gap. Looked up from germline, CDR1 is SGHSN and CDR2 is HYEKVE. The CDR3 has 15 amino acids. Trimming stripped 3 bases from V and 2 bases from J, with 12 bases between.

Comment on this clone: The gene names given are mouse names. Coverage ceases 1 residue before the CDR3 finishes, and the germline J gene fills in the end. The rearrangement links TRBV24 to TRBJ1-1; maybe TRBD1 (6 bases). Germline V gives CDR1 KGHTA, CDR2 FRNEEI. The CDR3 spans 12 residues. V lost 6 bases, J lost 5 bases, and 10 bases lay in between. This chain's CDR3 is CASSLQGTEVFF. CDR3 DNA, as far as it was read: TGTGCCAGCAGCCTACAGGGAACAGAAGTCTTC.

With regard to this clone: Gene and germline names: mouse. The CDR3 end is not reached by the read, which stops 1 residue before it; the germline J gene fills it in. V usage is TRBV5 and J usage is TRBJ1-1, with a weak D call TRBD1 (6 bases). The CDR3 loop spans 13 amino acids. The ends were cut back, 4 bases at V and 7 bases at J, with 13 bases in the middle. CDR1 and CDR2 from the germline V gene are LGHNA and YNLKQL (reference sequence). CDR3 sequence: CASSPTGNGEVFF. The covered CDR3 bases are TGTGCCAGCAGCCCCACAGGGAACGGAGAAGTCTTC.

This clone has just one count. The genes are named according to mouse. CDR3 region: CASSRGLSQNTLYF. The sequenced CDR3 bases are TGTGCCAGCAGCCGGGGGCTTAGTCAAAACACCTTGTAC. V and J are TRBV3 and TRBJ2-4; either TRBD1 or TRBD2 may fit D (6 bases each). The CDR3 end lies 1 residue beyond the end of the read and is filled in from the germline J gene. Trimming stripped 5 bases from V and 0 bases from J, with 9 bases between. Germline CDR1 is SNHLY and CDR2 is FYNGKV (reference sequence). This CDR3 has 14 residues. Drawing the rest from reference TRBV3 and TRBJ2-4, the complete variable domain is GPKVLQIPSHQIIDMGQMVTLNCDPVSNHLYFYWYKQILGQQMEFLVNFYNGKVMEKSKLFKDQFSVERPDGSYFTLKIQPTALEDSAVYFCASSRGLSQNTLYFGAGTRLSVL.

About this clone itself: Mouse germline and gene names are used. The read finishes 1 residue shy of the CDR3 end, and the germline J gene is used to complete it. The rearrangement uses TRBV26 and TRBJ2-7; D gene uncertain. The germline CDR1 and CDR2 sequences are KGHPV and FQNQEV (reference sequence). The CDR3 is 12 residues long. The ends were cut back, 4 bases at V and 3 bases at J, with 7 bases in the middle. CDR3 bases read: TGTGCCAGCAGTCACACATTCTATGAACAGTAC. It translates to CASSHTFYEQY. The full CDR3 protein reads CASSHTFYEQYF.